This T cell receptor beta chain was profiled in a study of shared clonotypes between healthy human individuals. Whole-study findings and limits: Sharing across a few donors was seen in 4.5% to 5.5% of naive CD4 clonotypes. Larger estimated richness was generally recorded for naive subsets relative to memory subsets.

Source study methods: Junction-only sequences produced by ImmunoSEQ had no quality scores, so filtering differed. Only in-frame clones appear in the TCRdb table, and some are missing; sequencing was by immunoSEQ multiplex PCR. The V and J calls and clone size come from that table; D and trimming were worked out from the DNA. Altogether around 2,000,000 clones are present, just under 95% being singletons, with the ten largest covering 0.85% to 1.2%. Notes on this clone: The target antigen is unknown.

CD45RO-negative cells were positively selected for CCR7, leaving out terminally differentiated effector memory CD45RA+ cells. CDR3 length: 13 amino acids. Germline V gene data show CDR1 as SNHLY and CDR2 as FYNNEI. Trimming shortened V by 7 bases and J by 10 bases, and 14 bases separated the two germline ends. The receptor comes from a man aged 18 to 29 in good health. The material sequenced was naive CD8+ T cells sorted from blood. V usage is TRBV2 and J usage is TRBJ1-6; D gene ambiguous. The CDR3 DNA reads as TGTGCCAGCATCCTGGGAAGAGGCTCACCCCTCCACTTT. Its protein product is CASILGRGSPLHF.